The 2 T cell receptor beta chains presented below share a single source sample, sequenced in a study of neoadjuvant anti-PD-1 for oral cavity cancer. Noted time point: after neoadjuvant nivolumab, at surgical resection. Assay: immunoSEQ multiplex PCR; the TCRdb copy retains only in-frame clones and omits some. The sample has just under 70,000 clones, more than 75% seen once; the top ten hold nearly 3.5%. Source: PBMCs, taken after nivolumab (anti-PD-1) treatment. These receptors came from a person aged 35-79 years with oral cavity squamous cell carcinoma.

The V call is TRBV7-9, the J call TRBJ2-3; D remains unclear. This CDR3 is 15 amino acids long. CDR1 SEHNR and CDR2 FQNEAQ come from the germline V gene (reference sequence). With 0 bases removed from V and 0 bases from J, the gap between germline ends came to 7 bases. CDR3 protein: CASSLAPTSTDTQYF. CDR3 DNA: TGTGCCAGCAGCTTAGCGCCGACTAGCACAGATACGCAGTATTTT.

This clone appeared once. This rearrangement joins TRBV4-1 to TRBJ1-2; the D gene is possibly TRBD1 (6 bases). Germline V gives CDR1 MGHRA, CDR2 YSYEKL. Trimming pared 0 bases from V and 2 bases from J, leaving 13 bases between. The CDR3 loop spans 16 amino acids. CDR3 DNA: TGCGCCAGCAGCCAAGAGGCCCTACAGGGAAACTATGGCTACACCTTC. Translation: CASSQEALQGNYGYTF.